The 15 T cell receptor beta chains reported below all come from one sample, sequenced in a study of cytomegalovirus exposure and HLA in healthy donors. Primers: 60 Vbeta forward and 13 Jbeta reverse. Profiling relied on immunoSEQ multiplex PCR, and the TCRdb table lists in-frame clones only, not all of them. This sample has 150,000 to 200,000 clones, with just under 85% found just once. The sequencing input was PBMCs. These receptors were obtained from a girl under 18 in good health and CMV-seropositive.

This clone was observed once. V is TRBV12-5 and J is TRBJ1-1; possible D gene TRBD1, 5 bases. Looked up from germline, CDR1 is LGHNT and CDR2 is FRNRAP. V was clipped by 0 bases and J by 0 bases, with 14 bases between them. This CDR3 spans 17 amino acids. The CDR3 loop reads CASGLVITGVMNTEAFF. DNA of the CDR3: TGTGCTAGTGGTTTGGTAATCACAGGTGTGATGAACACTGAAGCTTTCTTT. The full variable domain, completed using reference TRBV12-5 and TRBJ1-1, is DARVTQTPRHKVTEMGQEVTMRCQPILGHNTVFWYRQTMMQGLELLAYFRNRAPLDDSGMPKDRFSAEMPDATLATLKIQPSEPRDSAVYFCASGLVITGVMNTEAFFGQGTRLTVV.

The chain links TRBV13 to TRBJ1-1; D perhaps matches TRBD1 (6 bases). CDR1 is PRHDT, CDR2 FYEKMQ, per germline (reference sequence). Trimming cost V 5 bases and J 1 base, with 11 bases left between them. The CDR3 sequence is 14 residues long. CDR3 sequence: CASSLGGANTEAFF. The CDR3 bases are TGTGCCAGCAGCCTCGGGGGGGCGAACACTGAAGCTTTCTTT.

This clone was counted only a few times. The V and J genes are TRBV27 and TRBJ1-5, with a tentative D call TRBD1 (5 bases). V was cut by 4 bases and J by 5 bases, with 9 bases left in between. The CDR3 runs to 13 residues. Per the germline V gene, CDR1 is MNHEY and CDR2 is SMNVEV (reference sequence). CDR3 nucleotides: TGTGCCAGCAGTTCGGGGGGTTATCAGCCCCAGCATTTT. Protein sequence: CASSSGGYQPQHF.

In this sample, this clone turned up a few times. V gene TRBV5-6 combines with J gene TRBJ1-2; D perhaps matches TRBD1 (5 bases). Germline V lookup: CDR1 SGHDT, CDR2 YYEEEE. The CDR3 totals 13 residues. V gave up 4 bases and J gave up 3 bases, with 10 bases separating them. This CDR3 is CASSPRTYYGYTF. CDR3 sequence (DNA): TGTGCCAGCAGCCCGAGGACATACTATGGCTACACCTTC.

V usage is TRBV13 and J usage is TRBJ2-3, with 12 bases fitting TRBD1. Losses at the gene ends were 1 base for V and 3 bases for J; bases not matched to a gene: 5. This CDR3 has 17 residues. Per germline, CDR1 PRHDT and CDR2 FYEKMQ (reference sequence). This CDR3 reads CASSLDPGQGATDTQYF. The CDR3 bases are TGTGCCAGCAGCTTAGACCCGGGACAGGGGGCGACAGATACGCAGTATTTT. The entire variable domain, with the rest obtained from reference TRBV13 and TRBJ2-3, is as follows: AAGVIQSPRHLIKEKRETATLKCYPIPRHDTVYWYQQGPGQDPQFLISFYEKMQSDKGSIPDRFSAQQFSDYHSELNMSSLELGDSALYFCASSLDPGQGATDTQYFGPGTRLTVL.

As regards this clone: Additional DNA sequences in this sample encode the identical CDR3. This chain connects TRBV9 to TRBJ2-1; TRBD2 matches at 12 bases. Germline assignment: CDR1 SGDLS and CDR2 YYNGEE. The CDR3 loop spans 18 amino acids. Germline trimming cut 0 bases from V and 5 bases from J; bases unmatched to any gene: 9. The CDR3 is CASSVAPSGGVGHNEQFF. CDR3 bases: TGTGCCAGCAGCGTAGCTCCTAGCGGGGGGGTAGGACACAATGAGCAGTTCTTC.

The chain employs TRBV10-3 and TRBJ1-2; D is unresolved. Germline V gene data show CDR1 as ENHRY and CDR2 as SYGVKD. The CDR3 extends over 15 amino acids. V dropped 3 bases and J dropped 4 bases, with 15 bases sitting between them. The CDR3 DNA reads TGTGCCATCAGTGACTGGGAGCCTCCCTTCTATGGCTACACCTTC. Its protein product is CAISDWEPPFYGYTF.

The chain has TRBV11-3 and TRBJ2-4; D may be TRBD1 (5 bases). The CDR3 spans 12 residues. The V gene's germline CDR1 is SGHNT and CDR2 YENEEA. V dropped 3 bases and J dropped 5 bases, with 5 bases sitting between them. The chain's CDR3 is CASSLGQNIQYF. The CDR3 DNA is TGTGCCAGCAGCTTGGGGCAAAACATTCAGTACTTC.

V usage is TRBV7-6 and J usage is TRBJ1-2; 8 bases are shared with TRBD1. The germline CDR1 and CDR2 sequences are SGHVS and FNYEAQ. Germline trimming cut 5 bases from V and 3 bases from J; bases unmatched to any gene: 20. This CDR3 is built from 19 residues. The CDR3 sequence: CASSPSSSRAGGFHYGYTF. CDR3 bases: TGTGCCAGCAGCCCGAGTTCTTCTCGGGCAGGGGGCTTTCACTATGGCTACACCTTC.

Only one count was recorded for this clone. The CDR3 region has the DNA TGTGCCAGCTCACCGCTATCGCGGGGGGCCTACAATGAGCAGTTCTTC. Its translation is CASSPLSRGAYNEQFF. This chain links TRBV18 with TRBJ2-1; 8 nucleotides match TRBD2. The germline V gene encodes CDR1 KGHSH and CDR2 LQKENI. The CDR3 contains 16 residues. Trimming removed 3 bases from V and 2 bases from J; junction bases left unmatched: 6.

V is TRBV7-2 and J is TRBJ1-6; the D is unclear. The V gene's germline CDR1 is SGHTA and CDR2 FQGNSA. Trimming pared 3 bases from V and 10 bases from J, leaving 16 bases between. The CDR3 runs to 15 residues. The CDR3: CASSLVWSEGSPLHF. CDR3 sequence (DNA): TGTGCCAGCAGCTTGGTATGGTCAGAGGGCTCACCCCTCCACTTT.

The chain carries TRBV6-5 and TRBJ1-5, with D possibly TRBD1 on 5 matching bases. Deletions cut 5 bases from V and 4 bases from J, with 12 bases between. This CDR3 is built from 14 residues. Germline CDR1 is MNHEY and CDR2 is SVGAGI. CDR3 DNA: TGTGCCAGCAGTAGCAACAGGAGAAATCAGCCCCAGCATTTT. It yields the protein CASSSNRRNQPQHF.

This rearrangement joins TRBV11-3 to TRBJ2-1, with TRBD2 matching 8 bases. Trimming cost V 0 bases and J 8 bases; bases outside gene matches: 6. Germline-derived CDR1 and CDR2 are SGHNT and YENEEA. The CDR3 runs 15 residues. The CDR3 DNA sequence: TGTGCCAGCAGCTTAGAGGGACTAGGGTTCCATGAGCAGTTCTTC. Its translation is CASSLEGLGFHEQFF.

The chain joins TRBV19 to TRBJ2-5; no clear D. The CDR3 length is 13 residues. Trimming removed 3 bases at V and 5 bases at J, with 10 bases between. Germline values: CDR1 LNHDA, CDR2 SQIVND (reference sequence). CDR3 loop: CASSIGLYETQYF. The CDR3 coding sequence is TGTGCCAGTAGTATCGGGTTGTATGAGACCCAGTACTTC.

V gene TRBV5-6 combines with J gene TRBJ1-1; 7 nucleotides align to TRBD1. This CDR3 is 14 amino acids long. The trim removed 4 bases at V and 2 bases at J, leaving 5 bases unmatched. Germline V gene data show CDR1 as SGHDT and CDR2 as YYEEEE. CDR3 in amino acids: CASSLGQINTEAFF. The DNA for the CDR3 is TGTGCCAGCAGCCTGGGACAGATAAACACTGAAGCTTTCTTT.